The 22 T cell receptor beta chains reported below all come from one sample, sequenced in a study of immune heterogeneity within non-small cell lung tumors. For the TCR beta CDR3, multiplex PCR with 32 V and 13 J primers performed the amplification. Each CDR3 protein gets one entry after TCRdb re-called the multiplex PCR reads with MiXCR. The table has 20,000 to 25,000 distinct CDR3 sequences, around 30% seen once; the top ten hold less than 4.5%. Bulk tumor genomic DNA, approximately 570 ng per sample, was the template. Biopsy collection occurred during surgery, with several far-apart biopsies per primary tumor. Surgery that was curative in intent was performed on patients with untreated, newly diagnosed non-small cell lung cancer. Sequenced sample: lung tumor tissue. The receptors come from a man between 35 and 55 years old with non-small cell lung cancer.

About this clonotype itself: A read error may explain this, as a much larger clone is one base away. The chain couples TRBV6-2 or TRBV6-3 to TRBJ2-7; 7 bases are a match to TRBD2. This CDR3 spans 13 amino acids. Germline CDR1 reads MNHEY; CDR2 reads SVGEGT. CDR3 protein: CASSYSGGFEEYF. The CDR3 region has the DNA TGTGCCAGCAGTTACTCGGGGGGGTTCGAGGAGTACTTC.

The table lists this clonotype with a few counts. The chain carries TRBV4-2 and TRBJ2-5; D not resolved. The CDR3 has 15 amino acids. Looked up from germline, CDR1 is LGHNA and CDR2 is YNFKEQ. The ends were cut back, 1 base at V and 4 bases at J, with 13 bases in the middle. The CDR3 here is CASSQGSVNGETQYF. The CDR3, as DNA: TGTGCCAGCAGCCAAGGAAGCGTAAACGGAGAGACCCAGTACTTC.

This chain uses TRBV27 with TRBJ1-2, with TRBD1 as a possible D gene (6 bases). The CDR3 totals 16 residues. Germline V gene lookup returns CDR1 MNHEY and CDR2 SMNVEV (reference sequence). Between the trimmed V and J ends, which lost 5 bases and 9 bases, there was a span of 25 bases. CDR3 DNA sequence: TGTGCCAGCAGTACCCCCATGGGGGCCGCGGTGGGGTGCTACACCTTC. It codes for CASSTPMGAAVGCYTF.

Remarks on this clonotype: A read error may account for a junction end that differs from germline. The chain has TRBV7-6 and TRBJ2-2; 9 bases are a match to TRBD2. CDR1 is SGHVS and CDR2 is FNYEAQ in the germline V gene. The CDR3 consists of 18 residues. CDR3 in DNA: TGTGCCAGCGGCTTAGCCGCGACTAGCGGTCCGGGCACCGGGGAGCTGTTTTTT. Translated, it gives CASGLAATSGPGTGELFF.

The chain is built from TRBV29-1 and TRBJ2-1, with 8 bases matching TRBD2. With V trimmed by 2 bases and J by 4 bases, 4 bases remained unmatched. Germline V gene data show CDR1 as SQVTM and CDR2 as ANQGSEA. The CDR3 runs to 14 residues. Here the CDR3 reads CSVETSGLYNEQFF. The CDR3 nucleotides are TGCAGCGTTGAAACTAGCGGACTATACAATGAGCAGTTCTTC.

This clonotype was observed a few times. V and J are TRBV6-2 or TRBV6-3 and TRBJ1-1, with a tentative D call TRBD1 (6 bases). This CDR3 comprises 13 residues. The germline CDR1 and CDR2 sequences are MNHEY and SVGEGT. With 2 bases removed from V and 13 bases from J, the gap between germline ends came to 17 bases. CDR3 protein: CASSYDSRQDVFF. The CDR3 DNA is TGTGCCAGCAGTTACGACTCTCGACAGGATGTTTTCTTT.

This clonotype came up many times. The chain combines TRBV7-9 with TRBJ1-1; D is unclear. Trimming pared 1 base from V and 3 bases from J, leaving 9 bases between. CDR3 length: 14 amino acids. Germline V gene sequence: CDR1 SEHNR, CDR2 FQNEAQ (reference sequence). CDR3 sequence reads: CASSLVRRDTEAFF. Written as DNA, the CDR3 is TGTGCCAGCAGCTTAGTGAGGAGGGACACTGAAGCTTTCTTT.

In this sample, this clonotype turned up a few times. J is TRBJ2-7 and V is TRBV10-2; D not certain. V lost 3 bases, J lost 4 bases, and 4 bases lay in between. Germline CDR1 is WSHSY and CDR2 is SAAADI. This CDR3 region has 11 residues. CDR3 DNA: TGCGCCAGCAGTGACGGGTACGAGCAGTACTTC. This codes for CASSDGYEQYF.

In its sample, this clonotype was seen once. This sequence may be a read error, since a much larger clone differs from it by one base. This sequence joins TRBV27 and TRBJ2-7, with a possible D match to TRBD1 (6 bases). From germline, CDR1 is MNHEY and CDR2 SMNVEV (reference sequence). The CDR3 totals 16 residues. Trimming pared 4 bases from V and 1 base from J, leaving 17 bases between. The CDR3 loop is CASSSSGTSRSYEQYF. In nucleotides, the CDR3 is TGTGCCAGCAGTTCCTCCGGGACAAGCCGGTCCTACGAGCAGTACTTC.

This clonotype has a count of ten or more. The chain employs TRBV28 and TRBJ1-5, with 7 bases that match TRBD1. This CDR3 is built from 13 residues. Germline V gene data show CDR1 as MDHEN and CDR2 as SYDVKM. V dropped 7 bases and J dropped 5; count of bases not matched to a gene: 5. The CDR3 nucleotides read TGTGCCAGCACGACGACAGGGCATCAGCCCCAGCATTTT. Translating it yields CASTTTGHQPQHF. The whole variable domain, remainder taken from reference TRBV28 and TRBJ1-5, is DVKVTQSSRYLVKRTGEKVFLECVQDMDHENMFWYRQDPGLGLRLIYFSYDVKMKEKGDIPEGYSVSREKKERFSLILESASTNQTSMYLCASTTTGHQPQHFGDGTRLSIL.

This clonotype counts as medium-sized. The rearrangement uses TRBV19 and TRBJ2-7; either TRBD1 or TRBD2 may supply D (6 bases each). Germline V gene lookup returns CDR1 LNHDA and CDR2 SQIVND (reference sequence). The V gene lost 3 bases and the J gene lost 4 bases, with 13 bases spanning the gap. The CDR3 sequence is 14 residues long. The CDR3 DNA follows: TGTGCCAGTAGTATGCGGGACAACCCTTACGAGCAGTACTTC. Translation gives CASSMRDNPYEQYF.

The chain links TRBV7-2 to TRBJ2-1; 13 nucleotides match TRBD2. With 2 bases clipped from V and 4 bases from J, the junction kept 5 bases outside the gene matches. The germline V gene encodes CDR1 SGHTA and CDR2 FQGNSA. The CDR3 runs to 17 residues. This CDR3 is CASSLRTSGSRYNEQFF. CDR3 DNA sequence: TGTGCCAGCAGCTTACGGACTAGCGGGAGTAGGTACAATGAGCAGTTCTTC. The full variable domain, completed using reference TRBV7-2 and TRBJ2-1, is GAGVSQSPSNKVTEKGKDVELRCDPISGHTALYWYRQSLGQGLEFLIYFQGNSAPDKSGLPSDRFSAERTGGSVSTLTIQRTQQEDSAVYLCASSLRTSGSRYNEQFFGPGTRLTVL.

This clonotype was observed many times. The V call is TRBV24-1, the J call TRBJ1-4, with 7 bases fitting TRBD1. With V trimmed by 4 bases and J by 4 bases, 5 bases remained unmatched. The CDR3 sequence is 15 residues long. Germline V gene sequence: CDR1 KGHDR, CDR2 SFDVKD. For the CDR3, the DNA is TGTGCCACCAGTGAGCGACAGGGAAATAATGAAAAACTGTTTTTT. Its translation: CATSERQGNNEKLFF.

The rearrangement joins TRBV6-4 to TRBJ2-2, with D possibly being TRBD1 (5 bases). The ends were cut back, 8 bases at V and 6 bases at J, with 16 bases in the middle. The germline V gene has CDR1 MRHNA and CDR2 SNTAGT. The CDR3 runs to 14 residues. This chain's CDR3 is CASGADNNPGELFF. In DNA form, the CDR3 reads TGTGCCAGCGGTGCGGACAACAATCCCGGGGAGCTGTTTTTT.

The sample holds one count of this clonotype. A single base separates this from a much larger clone, so it may be a read error. V is TRBV5-5 and J is TRBJ1-6, with D perhaps TRBD1 (6 bases). The CDR3 sequence is 13 residues long. Per germline, CDR1 SGHKS and CDR2 YYEKEE (reference sequence). V was cut by 6 bases and J by 8 bases, with 12 bases left in between. CDR3 amino acids: CASKRDTDSPLHF. CDR3 DNA sequence: TGTGCCAGCAAGAGGGACACCGATTCACCCCTCCACTTT.

The table lists this clonotype with a count of one. A much larger clone differs from this one at a single base, so this may be a read error. The gene calls are TRBV2 and TRBJ1-1; D not resolved. V was shortened by 3 bases and J by 2 bases, with 7 bases between the two germline ends. The CDR3 length is 13 residues. Germline values: CDR1 SNHLY, CDR2 FYNNEI. CDR3 amino acids: CASSDAGNTEAFF. In DNA, the CDR3 is TGTGCCAGCAGTGATGCCGGTAACACTGAAGCTTTCTTT.

In this sample, this clonotype turned up many times. The V call is TRBV4-1, the J call TRBJ1-6; TRBD1 might be the D (5 bases). The CDR3 extends over 14 amino acids. Trimming cost V 1 base and J 8 bases, with 9 bases left between them. CDR1 MGHRA and CDR2 YSYEKL come from the germline V gene. The CDR3 sequence is CASSQVGGDSPLHF. CDR3 sequence (DNA): TGCGCCAGCAGCCAAGTTGGGGGTGATTCACCCCTCCACTTT.

The J gene is TRBJ1-6, the V gene TRBV27; D not certain. The ends were cut back, 3 bases at V and 9 bases at J, with 12 bases in the middle. CDR3 size: 14 residues. CDR1 and CDR2 from the germline V gene are MNHEY and SMNVEV (reference sequence). The CDR3 coding sequence is TGTGCCAGCAGTTTTAGGGAGAGCACTTCACCCCTCCACTTT. Translated: CASSFRESTSPLHF.

On this clonotype itself: A much larger clone differs by one base, so this may be a read error. This chain links TRBV6-5 with TRBJ2-3, with TRBD2 matching 13 bases. Germline V lookup: CDR1 MNHEY, CDR2 SVGAGI. This CDR3 comprises 19 residues. The chain's CDR3 is CATSYPTSGRVTSTDTQYF. CDR3 sequence (DNA): TGTGCCACCAGTTACCCTACTAGCGGGAGGGTTACTAGCACAGATACGCAGTATTTT.

Turning to this clonotype: A clone one base away is much larger, so this may be a read error. This chain connects TRBV24-1 to TRBJ2-6; D call uncertain. Germline V CDR1 and CDR2: KGHDR, SFDVKD. The CDR3 extends over 14 amino acids. V was shortened by 4 bases and J by 1 base, with 4 bases between the two germline ends. The CDR3, as DNA: TGTGCCACCAGTGACGGTTCTGGGGCCAACGTCCTGACTTTC. As protein: CATSDGSGANVLTF.

This clonotype was seen a handful of times. CDR3 sequence: CSASASGRAGEQYF. In DNA form, the CDR3 reads TGCAGTGCTAGTGCTAGCGGGAGGGCCGGGGAGCAGTACTTC. J is TRBJ2-7 and V is TRBV20-1, with 12 nucleotides matching TRBD2. This CDR3 is built from 14 residues. Per germline, CDR1 DFQATT and CDR2 SNEGSKA (reference sequence). V shed 3 bases, J shed 7 bases, and the junction held 7 bases outside the gene matches.

The chain combines TRBV27 with TRBJ2-5; D call uncertain. Trimming pared 7 bases from V and 5 bases from J, leaving 11 bases between. CDR1 MNHEY and CDR2 SMNVEV come from the germline V gene (reference sequence). There are 12 residues in the CDR3. The CDR3 region is CASTAPDETQYF. As DNA, the CDR3 is TGTGCCAGCACCGCCCCGGATGAGACCCAGTACTTC.